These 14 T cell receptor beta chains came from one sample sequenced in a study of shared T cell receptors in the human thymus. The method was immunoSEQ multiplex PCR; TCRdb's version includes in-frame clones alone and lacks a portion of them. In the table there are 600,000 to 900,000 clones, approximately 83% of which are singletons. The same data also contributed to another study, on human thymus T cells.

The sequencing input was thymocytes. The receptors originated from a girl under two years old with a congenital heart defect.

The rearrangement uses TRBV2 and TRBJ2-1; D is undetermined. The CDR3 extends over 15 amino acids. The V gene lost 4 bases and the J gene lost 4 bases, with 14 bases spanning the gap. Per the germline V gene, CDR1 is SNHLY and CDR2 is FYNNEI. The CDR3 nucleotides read TGTGCCAGCAGTGGTCAACTATCGTTATACAATGAGCAGTTCTTC. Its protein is CASSGQLSLYNEQFF.

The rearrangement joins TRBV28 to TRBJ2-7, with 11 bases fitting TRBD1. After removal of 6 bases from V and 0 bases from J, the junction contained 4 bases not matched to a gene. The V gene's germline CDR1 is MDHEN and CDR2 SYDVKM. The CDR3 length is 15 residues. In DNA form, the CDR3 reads TGTGCCAGCAGCCAAGGACAGGGGGCCTCCTACGAGCAGTACTTC. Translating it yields CASSQGQGASYEQYF.

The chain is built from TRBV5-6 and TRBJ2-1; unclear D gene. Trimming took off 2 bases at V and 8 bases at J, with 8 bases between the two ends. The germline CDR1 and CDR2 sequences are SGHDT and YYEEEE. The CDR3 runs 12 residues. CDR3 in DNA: TGTGCCAGCAGCTTCAAAACGGATGAGCAGTTCTTC. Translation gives CASSFKTDEQFF.

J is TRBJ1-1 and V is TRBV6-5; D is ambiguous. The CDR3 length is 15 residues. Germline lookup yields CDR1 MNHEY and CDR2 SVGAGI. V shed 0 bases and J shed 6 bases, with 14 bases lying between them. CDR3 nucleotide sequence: TGTGCCAGCAGTTACTCCTCGGAGGGCGACTCTGAAGCTTTCTTT. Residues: CASSYSSEGDSEAFF.

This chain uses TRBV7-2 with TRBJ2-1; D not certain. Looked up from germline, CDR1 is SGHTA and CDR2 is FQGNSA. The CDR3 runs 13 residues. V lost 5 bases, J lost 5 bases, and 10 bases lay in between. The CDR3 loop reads CASSPSLHNEQFF. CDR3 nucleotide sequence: TGTGCCAGCAGCCCCTCCCTCCACAATGAGCAGTTCTTC.

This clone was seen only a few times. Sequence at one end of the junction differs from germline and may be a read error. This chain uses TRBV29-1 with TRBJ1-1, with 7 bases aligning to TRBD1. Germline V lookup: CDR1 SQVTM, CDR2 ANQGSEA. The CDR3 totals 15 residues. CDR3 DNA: TGCAGCGATGAAACAGGGGAAGGACTCGGAACTGAAGCTTTCTTT. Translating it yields CSDETGEGLGTEAFF.

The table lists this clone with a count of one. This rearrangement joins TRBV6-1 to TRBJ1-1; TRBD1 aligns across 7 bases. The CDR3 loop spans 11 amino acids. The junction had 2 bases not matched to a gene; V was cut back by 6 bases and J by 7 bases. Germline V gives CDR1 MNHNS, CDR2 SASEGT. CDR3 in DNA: TGTGCCAGCAGCCGACAGGGTGAAGCTTTCTTT. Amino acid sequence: CASSRQGEAFF.

CDR3 nucleotides: TGTGCCAGCAGATCTGCCGGGTATGGCTACACCTTC. Protein: CASRSAGYGYTF. V and J are TRBV5-6 and TRBJ1-2, with D unclear. Germline V gives CDR1 SGHDT, CDR2 YYEEEE. Trimming removed 5 bases at V and 5 bases at J, with 10 bases between. The CDR3 covers 12 residues.

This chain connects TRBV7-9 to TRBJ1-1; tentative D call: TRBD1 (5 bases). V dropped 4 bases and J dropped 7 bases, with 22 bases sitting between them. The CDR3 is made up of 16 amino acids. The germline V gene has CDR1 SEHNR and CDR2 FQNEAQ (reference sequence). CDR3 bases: TGTGCCAGCAGCTATAATACCCTCCAGGGCGTGGATGAAGCTTTCTTT. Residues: CASSYNTLQGVDEAFF.

The CDR3 sequence is CASPSYYNEQFF. CDR3 nucleotide sequence: TGTGCCAGCCCGTCCTACTACAATGAGCAGTTCTTC. The rearrangement links TRBV11-2 to TRBJ2-1; D remains unclear. The CDR3 runs to 12 residues. Trimming took 8 bases from V and 3 from J, leaving 8 bases between them. Germline lookup yields CDR1 SGHAT and CDR2 FQNNGV.

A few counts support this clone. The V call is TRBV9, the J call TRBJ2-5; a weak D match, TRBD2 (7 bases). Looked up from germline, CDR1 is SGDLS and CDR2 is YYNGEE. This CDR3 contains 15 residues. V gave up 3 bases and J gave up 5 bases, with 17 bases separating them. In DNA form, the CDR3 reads TGTGCCAGCAGCGCTACAGGGTCGCGGGAGGAGACCCAGTACTTC. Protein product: CASSATGSREETQYF.

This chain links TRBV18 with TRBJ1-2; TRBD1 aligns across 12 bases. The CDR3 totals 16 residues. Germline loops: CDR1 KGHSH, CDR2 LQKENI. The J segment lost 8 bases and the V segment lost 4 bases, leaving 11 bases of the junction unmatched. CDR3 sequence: CASSLDRDRGLEGYTF. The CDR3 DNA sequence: TGTGCCAGCTCACTCGACCGGGACAGGGGGCTGGAGGGCTACACCTTC.

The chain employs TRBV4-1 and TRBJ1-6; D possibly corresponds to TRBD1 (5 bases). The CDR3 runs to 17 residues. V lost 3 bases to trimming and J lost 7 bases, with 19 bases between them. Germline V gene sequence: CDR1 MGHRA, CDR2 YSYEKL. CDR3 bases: TGCGCCAGCAGCCACCTAGGCGGGGTCGGGGCAAATTCACCCCTCCACTTT. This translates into CASSHLGGVGANSPLHF.

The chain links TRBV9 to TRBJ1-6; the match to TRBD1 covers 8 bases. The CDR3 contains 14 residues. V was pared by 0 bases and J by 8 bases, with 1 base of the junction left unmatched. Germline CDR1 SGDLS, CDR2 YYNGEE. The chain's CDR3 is CASSVARGHSPLHF. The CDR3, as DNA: TGTGCCAGCAGCGTAGCCAGGGGGCATTCACCCCTCCACTTT.